These T cell receptor beta chains were read from a single sample in a study of tumor T cells in aggressive B-cell lymphoma. Produced via immunoSEQ multiplex PCR; TCRdb's table is partial and in-frame only. The sample lists about 11,000 clones; 85% to 95% were seen once. Material for sequencing was tumor tissue. These TCRs come from an adult with diffuse large B cell lymphoma. CDR3s include the opening cysteine and the closing phenylalanine or tryptophan. The D gene is left open where the match is weak. Clone size is given for some rows only: seen once, a few or many times, or a class if the clone is expanded.

clone_size,d_call,j_call,v_call,cdr3_nt,cdr3_aa
NA,TRBD1,TRBJ1-5,TRBV27,TGTGCCAGCAGGGCCGGGACAGTGAGCAATCAGCCCCAGCATTTT,CASRAGTVSNQPQHF
NA,NA,TRBJ1-4,TRBV4-1,TGCGCCAGCAGCCAGTTTGGGGGCAATAATGAAAAACTGTTTTTT,CASSQFGGNNEKLFF
NA,NA,TRBJ1-2,TRBV2,TGTGCCAGCAGTCAGGGAAACTATGGCTACACCTTC,CASSQGNYGYTF
NA,NA,TRBJ2-1,TRBV19,TGTGCCAGTAGTCTCATGGCCCCCTCCTACAATGAGCAGTTCTTC,CASSLMAPSYNEQFF
NA,TRBD1,TRBJ2-7,TRBV5-1,TGCGCCAGCAGCCTCCCCCCGGGACAGGCCTCCTACGAGCAGTACTTC,CASSLPPGQASYEQYF
few,NA,TRBJ2-5,TRBV18,TGTGCCAGCTCACCAAACACGGGAGTAGGAGAGACCCAGTACTTC,CASSPNTGVGETQYF
once,NA,TRBJ2-1,TRBV6-1,TGTGCCAGCAGTCCTTTAGCACGTGTCGGCAATGAGCAGTTCTTC,CASSPLARVGNEQFF
NA,NA,TRBJ2-5,TRBV6-5,TGTGCCAGCAGTCCCCGAGACAGAACGAGGGAGACCCAGTACTTC,CASSPRDRTRETQYF
NA,NA,TRBJ1-6,TRBV11-2,TGTGCCAGCAGCCCCCAGAGTTTCGGGGGGTCACCCCTCCACTTT,CASSPQSFGGSPLHF
NA,TRBD2,TRBJ2-1,TRBV9,TGTGCCAGCAGGGGGGAGCGGGAGTGGAATGAGCAGTTCTTC,CASRGEREWNEQFF
NA,TRBD1,TRBJ2-7,TRBV29-1,TGCAGCGTTGCGTTCTTCCGGGACAGTGCTTTGGAGCAGTACTTC,CSVAFFRDSALEQYF
NA,TRBD1,TRBJ1-6,TRBV5-1,TGCGCCAGCAGCCCATATGGAGGACAGGATAATTCACCCCTCCACTTT,CASSPYGGQDNSPLHF
once,NA,TRBJ1-2,TRBV29-1,TGCAGCGCCTACCCGGGGGGAATATTTGGCTACACCTTC,CSAYPGGIFGYTF
NA,TRBD2,TRBJ2-7,TRBV6-5,TGTGCCAGCGGACGCCTTACCGGGACTAGCGGCGAGCAGTACTTC,CASGRLTGTSGEQYF
NA,NA,TRBJ1-1,TRBV5-1,TGCGCCAGCAGCCGAGATCTGAACACTGAAGCTTTCTTT,CASSRDLNTEAFF
NA,NA,TRBJ2-7,TRBV27,TGTGCCAGCAGTCCTTGGGGAGAGGGCGAGCAGTACTTC,CASSPWGEGEQYF
NA,TRBD1,TRBJ1-5,TRBV7-9,TGTGCCAGCAGCTTGGGGACAGCCGAGCCCCAGCATTTT,CASSLGTAEPQHF